This T cell receptor beta chain appears in the sequencing data of a study of CD8+CD57+ T cells in acquired aplastic anemia. The overall study: Sorted CD4+ plus CD8+ cells gave DNA averaging 3.2 ug.

Genomic DNA provided the template from which TCR beta VDJ and CDR3 profiles were obtained. TCRdb re-derived calls from the reads in MiXCR, one entry per CDR3 protein. Altogether under 200,000 distinct CDR3 sequences are present, roughly 50% being singletons, with the ten largest covering about 1.7%. Patients selected for sequencing had displayed CD8+CD57+ cell expansion by flow cytometry. The patients, all of them, had severe acquired aplastic anemia. This clonotype was recorded many times. Antigen specificity is unknown. Regarding the study as a whole: Shared by patients and controls, some 29 CD8+ CDR3s were abundant in patients.

Trimming took 1 base from V and 3 from J, leaving 10 bases between them. The germline V gene has CDR1 SGHRS and CDR2 YFSETQ. This CDR3 contains 14 residues. Sequencing input: sorted CD4+, CD8+, or CD8+CD57+ T cells (not recorded which) from PBMCs. This TCR was sampled from a human donor with aplastic anemia. The chain employs TRBV5-1 and TRBJ2-5; D remains ambiguous. The CDR3 DNA follows: TGCGCCAGCAGCTTGCTAGAACCAGAAGAGACCCAGTACTTC. Translated: CASSLLEPEETQYF.